The rows below give T cell receptor beta chains drawn from one sample of a study of T cells in Graves' hyperthyroidism and ophthalmopathy. Via MiXCR, TCRdb re-called the multiplex PCR reads, giving one row per CDR3 protein. This sample has some 460,000 distinct CDR3 sequences; more than 15% occur once, and the top ten carry 7.5% to 8%. The sequenced sample consisted of blood. These receptors came from a woman aged 18-29 years with Graves' hyperthyroidism. Each CDR3 is given with its conserved first and last residue. The D gene is left open where the match is weak. Some rows mark clone size as missing; the rest say once, few, many or name a class of expanded clone.

clone size	V gene	CDR3 length	D gene	J gene	CDR3 protein	CDR3 DNA
many	TRBV6-6	19	NA	TRBJ1-5	CASSYSLGVTGVGNQPQHF	TGTGCCAGCAGTTACTCGCTGGGGGTTACGGGGGTTGGCAATCAGCCCCAGCATTTT
NA	TRBV5-1	13	NA	TRBJ1-3	CASSTGIGNTIYF	TGCGCCAGCAGTACGGGAATTGGAAACACCATATATTTT
many	TRBV5-1	12	NA	TRBJ2-7	CASSNAASEQYF	TGCGCCAGCAGCAACGCCGCGAGCGAGCAGTACTTC
NA	TRBV11-2	15	NA	TRBJ2-7	CASSDWAGSSYEQYF	TGTGCCAGCAGCGACTGGGCGGGAAGCTCCTACGAGCAGTACTTC
NA	TRBV6-2/TRBV6-3	13	NA	TRBJ2-1	CASSYSRAVEQFF	TGTGCCAGCAGTTACTCTCGGGCGGTGGAACAGTTCTTC
many	TRBV20-1	12	NA	TRBJ1-6	CSARQDVSPLHF	TGCAGTGCTAGACAGGATGTTTCACCCCTCCACTTT
few	TRBV24-1	20	NA	TRBJ2-4	CATSDFEGRPESLTKNIQYF	TGTGCCACCAGTGATTTCGAGGGGAGACCAGAATCCTTAACCAAAAACATTCAGTACTTC
many	TRBV18	13	NA	TRBJ1-5	CASSRGAEQPQHF	TGTGCCAGCTCACGAGGGGCCGAGCAGCCCCAGCATTTT
NA	TRBV25-1	15	NA	TRBJ2-1	CASSELGGGGGEQFF	TGTGCCAGCAGTGAATTGGGGGGCGGGGGCGGCGAGCAGTTCTTC
many	TRBV18	14	NA	TRBJ1-2	CASSPDGRGGGYTF	TGTGCCAGCTCACCCGATGGGCGGGGTGGAGGCTACACCTTC
NA	TRBV6-2/TRBV6-3	16	TRBD2	TRBJ2-1	CASSRASGGGGDEQFF	TGTGCCAGCAGTAGAGCTAGCGGGGGGGGAGGGGATGAGCAGTTCTTC
many	TRBV6-2/TRBV6-3	14	TRBD1	TRBJ2-7	CASRLTGGSYEQYF	TGTGCCAGCAGACTTACAGGGGGTTCCTACGAGCAGTACTTC
many	TRBV11-3	13	NA	TRBJ2-5	CASSLEAEVTQYF	TGTGCCAGCAGCTTAGAAGCTGAGGTGACCCAGTACTTC
many	TRBV12-3/TRBV12-4	15	NA	TRBJ2-1	CASSLEGGGDNEQFF	TGTGCCAGCAGTTTAGAGGGGGGGGGAGACAATGAGCAGTTCTTC
many	TRBV4-2	15	NA	TRBJ2-3	CASSKGVGGVDTQYF	TGTGCCAGCAGCAAAGGGGTGGGCGGTGTAGATACGCAGTATTTT
many	TRBV12-5	15	TRBD1	TRBJ2-1	CASGTGASLYNEQFF	TGTGCTAGTGGTACAGGGGCCAGCTTATACAATGAGCAGTTCTTC
NA	TRBV6-1	13	NA	TRBJ2-7	CASSEGWGYEQYF	TGTGCCAGCAGTGAGGGGTGGGGGTACGAGCAGTACTTC
many	TRBV20-1	14	NA	TRBJ2-5	CSARDIGYQETQYF	TGCAGTGCTAGAGATATTGGATATCAAGAGACCCAGTACTTC
many	TRBV28	15	TRBD2	TRBJ2-1	CASSLDWSSGNEQFF	TGTGCCAGCAGTTTAGATTGGTCTAGCGGCAATGAGCAGTTCTTC
many	TRBV28	10	NA	TRBJ1-2	CACGRGGYTF	TGTGCCTGCGGGCGTGGGGGCTACACCTTC
many	TRBV20-1	13	NA	TRBJ2-5	CSALTGGQETQYF	TGCAGTGCTTTGACAGGTGGCCAAGAGACCCAGTACTTC
many	TRBV5-1	17	TRBD2	TRBJ2-2	CASSLSSGSQNTGELFF	TGCGCCAGCAGCTTGAGTAGCGGGAGCCAGAACACCGGGGAGCTGTTTTTT
many	TRBV12-5	13	TRBD2	TRBJ2-2	CASGLWEGGELFF	TGTGCTAGTGGCCTATGGGAGGGCGGGGAGCTGTTTTTT
many	TRBV12-3/TRBV12-4	12	NA	TRBJ1-3	CASSFNGNTIYF	TGTGCCAGCAGTTTTAATGGAAACACCATATATTTT
many	TRBV5-1	15	TRBD2	TRBJ2-5	CASSLAAGGQETQYF	TGTGCCAGCAGCTTAGCGGCGGGGGGGCAAGAGACCCAGTACTTC
many	TRBV5-1	14	NA	TRBJ2-5	CASSLGLPGETQYF	TGCGCCAGCAGCTTGGGGCTCCCCGGAGAGACCCAGTACTTC
many	TRBV2	18	TRBD2	TRBJ2-1	CASRAGGLAGAGYNEQFF	TGTGCCAGCAGGGCAGGAGGGTTAGCGGGAGCGGGTTACAATGAGCAGTTCTTC
many	TRBV6-5	16	TRBD1	TRBJ1-1	CASSYFRDRGSTEAFF	TGTGCCAGCAGTTACTTCCGGGACAGGGGGAGCACTGAAGCTTTCTTT
NA	TRBV5-1	14	NA	TRBJ2-4	CASSSDSKKNIQYF	TGCGCCAGCAGCTCGGACAGTAAGAAAAACATTCAGTACTTC
NA	TRBV30	14	TRBD1	TRBJ1-2	CASSRDRDTYGYTF	TGTGCCTCTTCCCGGGACAGGGACACCTATGGCTACACCTTC
few	TRBV27	14	TRBD2	TRBJ2-5	CASSLWGGQETQYF	TGTGCCAGCAGTTTGTGGGGGGGCCAAGAGACCCAGTACTTC
NA	TRBV20-1	13	NA	TRBJ1-5	CSASLDLTQPQHF	TGCAGTGCTAGTCTAGACTTAACTCAGCCCCAGCATTTT
many	TRBV5-1	14	TRBD1	TRBJ2-5	CASSYGQGQETQYF	TGTGCCAGCAGCTACGGACAGGGGCAAGAGACCCAGTACTTC
few	TRBV15	12	NA	TRBJ2-1	CATSRGRGEQFF	TGTGCCACCAGCAGAGGGCGGGGAGAGCAGTTCTTC
many	TRBV30	14	TRBD1	TRBJ2-2	CAWSRQGNTGELFF	TGTGCCTGGAGTCGACAGGGAAACACCGGGGAGCTGTTTTTT
many	TRBV10-3	13	NA	TRBJ2-7	CAISEATSREQYF	TGTGCCATCAGTGAGGCTACTAGCCGCGAGCAGTACTTC
few	TRBV18	15	TRBD1	TRBJ2-6	CASSPQGAGANVLTF	TGTGCCAGCTCACCGCAGGGGGCTGGGGCCAACGTCCTGACTTTC
many	TRBV10-1	12	NA	TRBJ2-5	CASSEWGETQYF	TGCGCCAGCAGTGAGTGGGGAGAGACCCAGTACTTC
many	TRBV6-5	14	NA	TRBJ2-3	CASSYSTKPDTQYF	TGTGCCAGCAGTTACTCGACAAAGCCAGATACGCAGTATTTT
many	TRBV30	12	NA	TRBJ1-5	CAWSAINQPQHF	TGTGCCTGGAGTGCAATCAATCAGCCCCAGCATTTT
few	TRBV6-1	13	NA	TRBJ2-7	CASSWTQSYEQYF	TGTGCCAGCAGTTGGACACAGTCCTACGAGCAGTACTTC
many	TRBV13	17	TRBD2	TRBJ2-5	CASSLGANGRAEETQYF	TGTGCCAGCAGCTTAGGGGCTAACGGGAGGGCCGAAGAGACCCAGTACTTC
NA	TRBV4-1	17	NA	TRBJ2-1	CASSLQEMGADLGEQFF	TGCGCCAGCAGCCTACAAGAGATGGGGGCGGACCTAGGGGAGCAGTTCTTC
many	TRBV4-1	14	NA	TRBJ1-1	CASSNRDQNTEAFF	TGCGCCAGCAGCAACCGGGACCAGAACACTGAAGCTTTCTTT
NA	TRBV20-1	15	NA	TRBJ1-3	CSASRRGGGGNTIYF	TGCAGTGCTTCCCGCCGGGGGGGAGGCGGAAACACCATATATTTT
many	TRBV20-1	16	TRBD2	TRBJ2-5	CSARIRRLAGGETQYF	TGCAGTGCTAGAATCCGAAGACTAGCGGGAGGGGAGACCCAGTACTTC
once	TRBV28	16	TRBD2	TRBJ2-3	CASSRLAGGVTDTQYF	TGTGCCAGCAGCCGACTAGCGGGGGGTGTGACAGATACGCAGTATTTT
many	TRBV11-2	13	NA	TRBJ1-1	CASSLPSQGNAFF	TGTGCCAGCAGCTTACCCTCACAGGGAAATGCTTTCTTT
many	TRBV2	14	TRBD2	TRBJ2-3	CASRGGSWGDTQYF	TGTGCCAGCAGGGGGGGGAGTTGGGGAGATACGCAGTATTTT
NA	TRBV11-2	15	NA	TRBJ2-5	CASSPGSGGRETQYF	TGTGCCAGCAGCCCGGGGTCCGGGGGCCGAGAGACCCAGTACTTC
NA	TRBV7-2	13	TRBD2	TRBJ2-7	CASSPSGLYEQYF	TGTGCCAGCAGCCCCTCGGGACTATACGAGCAGTACTTC
NA	TRBV5-1	17	TRBD2	TRBJ2-5	CASSTTTSGRAGETQYF	TGCGCCAGCAGCACCACGACTAGCGGGAGGGCGGGGGAGACCCAGTACTTC
many	TRBV5-1	17	NA	TRBJ1-5	CASSLGPAGRGNQPQHF	TGCGCCAGCAGCTTGGGACCGGCAGGTCGTGGCAATCAGCCCCAGCATTTT
few	TRBV9	17	NA	TRBJ2-7	CASSVGGAGPFSYEQYF	TGTGCCAGCAGCGTGGGGGGTGCAGGGCCTTTTTCCTACGAGCAGTACTTC